The T cell receptor beta chain described here comes from a study of blood T cell repertoires in COVID-19 (dated by TCRdb to the early 2020s). For the wider study: Samples covering the acute and convalescent phases of COVID-19 were provided by collaborators in the United States, Italy and Spain. The samples were drawn from the first 160 participants of the ongoing ImmuneRACE study and from some 1,300 subjects provided by 6 global collaborators. The repertoires were released in a freely available public database meant as a resource for research on the immune response to SARS-CoV-2. Subjects who had been exposed to COVID-19, were actively infected with it, or had recovered from it provided the deeply sampled blood TCRbeta repertoires that made up the dataset. The prospective study material was composed of cDNA or gDNA derived from T cells, B-cell-depleted T cells, or PBMCs. Sample metadata almost always included a de-identified subject ID, COVID-19 status, age in years and sex. Where HLA class I and class II types were available, the types were taken from metadata supplied by the sample provider, not from assay-based typing.

The CDR3 runs 16 amino acids, cysteine and phenylalanine included. The CDR3 DNA has 48 bases and is translated from base 1. Here V drops 2 bases and J drops 6 bases, and the junction holds 7 bases not matched to any gene. For CDR1 and CDR2, the germline V gene lists SGHRS and YFSETQ. Study-level results and caveats: Clinical and demographic metadata were provided uncurated, with the amount varying by source and participant.

A remark on this clone: Its cognate antigen has yet to be identified. Qualities for individual bases were not recorded, and no much larger clone is one base off.

The immunoSEQ Assay, a bias-controlled multiplex PCR, was used to amplify TCRbeta CDR3 regions from genomic DNA. The paper's data handling went like this. The number of nucleated cells in each sample was estimated from the amplification of reference gene primers within the assay. To quantify the absolute abundance of each unique TCRbeta CDR3 rearrangement, sequence reads were collapsed and filtered. For each sample, productive Simpson clonality was calculated as the square root of Simpson's diversity index across productive rearrangements. Sourced from immuneACCESS, this table was stored by TCRdb with only in-frame sequences that have V and J called. A share of the clones is absent; for the studies checked, an unresolved V gene accounts for under half, and the remainder has no known explanation. The DNA gave D and trimming, while V, J and clone size come from that table. Present in this sample are tens of thousands of clones, 70% to 90% of which were seen just once. The ten most abundant clones make up 9.5% to 12% of the sample.

The collaborating institutions used their own protocols to collect whole blood in K2EDTA tubes. For TCRbeta analysis, collaborator samples were shipped as frozen whole blood, as isolated PBMCs, or as DNA extracted from either sample type. This receptor was obtained from a human donor in a cohort sampled during active COVID-19. The rearranged segments are TRBV5-1 and TRBJ2-1, and 11 junction bases match TRBD2. The sample taken for sequencing was peripheral blood. The CDR3 region has the sequence CASSFRLAGTLNEQFF. The nucleotide sequence reads TGCGCCAGCAGCTTTAGACTAGCGGGAACCCTCAATGAGCAGTTCTTC.